This paragraph reports one TCR beta chain. The antigen is not known. There are 14 residues in the CDR3. CDR1 is SGHTA and CDR2 is FQGNSA in the germline V gene. The germline V and J ends were trimmed by 4 bases and 10 bases, with 17 bases remaining between them. This entry is derived from a study of OX40 agonist ivuxolimab in advanced cancers. Study background: Recorded diagnoses for dose-escalation patients were hepatocellular carcinoma, melanoma, renal cell or head and neck cancer. With a range of roughly 23 to 79, age averaged approximately 64 years, and 70% to 85% were male. Regarding the study as a whole: The study found that CD8+ T cells averaged more expanded clones than CD4+.

Some clones are missing from TCRdb's copy, which holds only in-frame ones; the method was immunoSEQ multiplex PCR. The sample holds about 130,000 clones, approximately 90% seen once. The sequenced sample was CD4+ or CD8+ T cells sorted from blood, obtained in a trial of the OX40 agonist ivuxolimab. This chain joins TRBV7-2 and TRBJ2-1; no clear D gene. This TCR came from an adult with an advanced solid tumor such as melanoma, head and neck, liver or kidney cancer. The CDR3 loop is CASSWTALLTEQFF. The CDR3 region has the DNA TGTGCCAGCAGCTGGACCGCTCTCCTTACGGAGCAGTTCTTC. Complete variable domain (other parts from reference TRBV7-2 and TRBJ2-1): GAGVSQSPSNKVTEKGKDVELRCDPISGHTALYWYRQSLGQGLEFLIYFQGNSAPDKSGLPSDRFSAERTGGSVSTLTIQRTQQEDSAVYLCASSWTALLTEQFFGPGTRLTVL.